One and the same sample provided the 7 T cell receptor beta chains below, sequenced in a study of shared clonotypes between healthy human individuals. Profiling relied on immunoSEQ multiplex PCR, and the TCRdb table lists in-frame clones only, not all of them. The sample holds about 960,000 clones, over 75% seen once. Sequenced input: memory CD4+ T cells sorted from blood. Stated subset: CD45RA-negative fraction. The receptor set was obtained from a man younger than 30 in good health.

As regards this clone: The junction departs from the called germline gene at one end, perhaps through a read error. V usage is TRBV6-1 and J usage is TRBJ1-2; TRBD1 might be the D (6 bases). CDR1 is MNHNS, CDR2 SASEGT, per germline. The CDR3 loop spans 13 amino acids. The CDR3 nucleotides are TGTGCCAGCAGGGAAGGGGGAGTTGGTGGCTACACCTTC. Its protein product is CASREGGVGGYTF.

J is TRBJ2-5 and V is TRBV9; no clear D gene. The germline CDR1 and CDR2 sequences are SGDLS and YYNGEE. V lost 4 bases and J lost 0, with 7 bases in between. The CDR3 sequence is 13 residues long. Here the CDR3 reads CASSTGHQETQYF. In DNA, the CDR3 is TGTGCCAGCAGCACCGGACACCAAGAGACCCAGTACTTC.

This chain joins TRBV18 and TRBJ1-1; no clear D. V was cut by 2 bases and J by 2 bases, with 9 bases left in between. This CDR3 comprises 14 residues. Germline assignment: CDR1 KGHSH and CDR2 LQKENI. CDR3 in DNA: TGTGCCAGCTCACCAAGGGCCAGAAACACTGAAGCTTTCTTT. This gives the protein CASSPRARNTEAFF.

A note on this clone: Other DNA variants within this sample encode the same CDR3. The V and J genes are TRBV18 and TRBJ1-5; D perhaps matches TRBD1 (5 bases). CDR3 size: 16 residues. With 0 bases removed from V and 2 bases from J, the gap between germline ends came to 11 bases. Per the germline V gene, CDR1 is KGHSH and CDR2 is LQKENI. The CDR3 DNA sequence: TGTGCCAGCTCACCACCCGGGACTCAGGGCAATCAGCCCCAGCATTTT. Its translation is CASSPPGTQGNQPQHF.

The chain carries TRBV7-2 and TRBJ1-2; TRBD1 might be the D (6 bases). The V and J ends lost 1 base and 4 bases respectively, with 10 bases between them. Germline CDR1 SGHTA, CDR2 FQGNSA. The CDR3 has 14 amino acids. CDR3 residues: CASSLGGASYGYTF. The CDR3 bases are TGTGCCAGCAGCTTAGGGGGGGCCTCCTATGGCTACACCTTC. Drawing the rest from reference TRBV7-2 and TRBJ1-2, the complete variable domain is GAGVSQSPSNKVTEKGKDVELRCDPISGHTALYWYRQSLGQGLEFLIYFQGNSAPDKSGLPSDRFSAERTGGSVSTLTIQRTQQEDSAVYLCASSLGGASYGYTFGSGTRLTVV.

Turning to this clone: Other nucleotide sequences in the sample specify the same CDR3. This sequence joins TRBV27 and TRBJ2-1, with TRBD2 identical over 9 bases. Germline V gene data show CDR1 as MNHEY and CDR2 as SMNVEV (reference sequence). The junction had 7 bases not matched to a gene; V was cut back by 6 bases and J by 4 bases. This CDR3 spans 15 amino acids. CDR3 bases: TGTGCCAGCAGCCCCCTAGCGGGAAATTACAATGAGCAGTTCTTC. It yields the protein CASSPLAGNYNEQFF.

The J gene is TRBJ2-5, the V gene TRBV5-6; 7 positions agree with TRBD1. The CDR3 loop spans 15 amino acids. Trimming cost V 0 bases and J 0 bases; bases outside gene matches: 2. Germline CDR1 and CDR2: SGHDT and YYEEEE. The CDR3 spells CASSLAQGHQETQYF. The CDR3 DNA is TGTGCCAGCAGCTTGGCACAGGGGCACCAAGAGACCCAGTACTTC.